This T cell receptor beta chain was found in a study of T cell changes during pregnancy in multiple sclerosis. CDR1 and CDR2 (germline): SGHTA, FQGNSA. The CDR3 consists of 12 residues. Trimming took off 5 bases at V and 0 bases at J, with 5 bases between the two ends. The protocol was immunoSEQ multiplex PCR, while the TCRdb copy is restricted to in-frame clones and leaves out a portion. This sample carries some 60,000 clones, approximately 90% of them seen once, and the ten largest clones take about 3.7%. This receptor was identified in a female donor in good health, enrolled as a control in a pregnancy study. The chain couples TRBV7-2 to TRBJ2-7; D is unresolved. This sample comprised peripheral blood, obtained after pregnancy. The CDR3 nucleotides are TGTGCCAGCAGCCCAGGCTCCTACGAGCAGTACTTC. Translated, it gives CASSPGSYEQYF.